What follows are 24 T cell receptor beta chains derived from one specimen sequenced in a study of T cells in Graves' hyperthyroidism and ophthalmopathy. The TCR beta CDR3 regions underwent amplification using RNA transcripts as the source. TCR CDR3 underwent first-round RT-PCR with the HTBI primer set. TCRdb re-derived calls from the multiplex PCR reads in MiXCR, one entry per CDR3 protein. Among 450,000 to 600,000 distinct CDR3 sequences listed, 14% were seen once. Sequencing input: blood. The receptors shown here come from a middle-aged woman with Graves' hyperthyroidism.

The chain uses TRBV6-1 and TRBJ2-3, with TRBD1 identical over 9 bases. The J segment lost 4 bases and the V segment lost 6 bases, leaving 8 bases of the junction unmatched. The V gene's germline CDR1 is MNHNS and CDR2 SASEGT. The CDR3 is 15 amino acids. CDR3 in DNA: TGTGCCAGCAGCATGGCGGGACAGGGTCCAGATACGCAGTATTTT. It codes for CASSMAGQGPDTQYF.

The table lists this clonotype with many counts. V is TRBV18 and J is TRBJ1-5; 7 bases are shared with TRBD1. With V trimmed by 0 bases and J by 0 bases, 2 bases remained unmatched. Germline V lookup: CDR1 KGHSH, CDR2 LQKENI. The CDR3 consists of 16 residues. The CDR3 DNA follows: TGTGCCAGCTCACCACCGGGACAGAATAGCAATCAGCCCCAGCATTTT. It codes for CASSPPGQNSNQPQHF.

This clonotype was observed a handful of times. This chain joins TRBV6-2 or TRBV6-3 and TRBJ2-7; 8 bases fit TRBD1. The V gene end was trimmed by 6 bases and the J gene end by 4 bases; junction bases not matched to a gene: 11. The CDR3 is 15 residues long. The germline CDR1 and CDR2 sequences are MNHEY and SVGEGT. The CDR3, as DNA: TGTGCCAGCAGCACCGGGACAGGAATACCTTACGAGCAGTACTTC. Protein: CASSTGTGIPYEQYF.

The chain carries TRBV6-1 and TRBJ1-2, with 8 bases aligning to TRBD1. J gave up 8 bases and V 4 bases, and 12 bases lay outside the gene matches. From germline, CDR1 is MNHNS and CDR2 SASEGT. CDR3 size: 15 residues. The CDR3 sequence is CASSASSGGVGGYTF. CDR3 DNA sequence: TGTGCCAGCAGTGCCTCCTCAGGGGGCGTAGGGGGCTACACCTTC.

Ten or more counts support this clonotype. The rearrangement uses TRBV24-1 and TRBJ2-1; 9 positions match TRBD2. This CDR3 comprises 17 residues. Germline CDR1 is KGHDR and CDR2 is SFDVKD. Trimming at V came to 3 bases and at J to 3 bases, leaving 8 bases not matched to a gene. The CDR3 DNA reads TGTGCCACCAGTGATCCGACCCTAGCGGGGCTCTACAATGAGCAGTTCTTC. Encoded protein: CATSDPTLAGLYNEQFF.

This clonotype has a count of ten or more. The chain has TRBV28 and TRBJ2-7, with TRBD2 identical over 8 bases. V shed 5 bases, J shed 2 bases, and the junction held 20 bases outside the gene matches. CDR1 and CDR2 from the germline V gene are MDHEN and SYDVKM. The CDR3 totals 19 residues. CDR3 in DNA: TGTGCCAGCAGTCGAAGACAGGTAACTAGCGGTCTAGGGGCCTACGAGCAGTACTTC. The encoded protein is CASSRRQVTSGLGAYEQYF.

This clonotype was observed a few times. The gene calls are TRBV18 and TRBJ2-7; D perhaps matches TRBD1 (5 bases). Germline V CDR1 and CDR2: KGHSH, LQKENI. Trimming stripped 2 bases from V and 5 bases from J, with 10 bases between. This CDR3 comprises 13 residues. The chain's CDR3 is CASSPLQGDEQYF. For the CDR3, the DNA is TGTGCCAGCTCACCATTGCAGGGCGACGAGCAGTACTTC.

There are many counts of this clonotype. The genes are TRBV28 and TRBJ2-1; either TRBD1 or TRBD2 may supply D (5 bases each). CDR3 size: 13 residues. V was cut by 6 bases and J by 12 bases, with 18 bases left in between. Germline V gene data show CDR1 as MDHEN and CDR2 as SYDVKM. The CDR3 sequence: CASSPGTDLRQFF. The CDR3 coding sequence is TGTGCCAGCAGCCCCGGGACGGACCTTAGGCAGTTCTTC.

There are many counts of this clonotype. The chain joins TRBV3-1 to TRBJ2-7; 7 bases map to TRBD1. Germline CDR1 LGHDT, CDR2 YNNKEL (reference sequence). CDR3 length: 12 residues. V shed 3 bases and J 5 bases; nucleotides not matched to a gene: 1. CDR3 residues: CASSQTGNEQYF. The CDR3 nucleotides read TGTGCCAGCAGCCAGACAGGGAACGAGCAGTACTTC.

This chain uses TRBV30 with TRBJ1-2; 9 nucleotides agree with TRBD1. The length of the CDR3 is 13 residues. Germline assignment: CDR1 GTSNPN and CDR2 SVGIG (reference sequence). V was clipped by 3 bases and J by 7 bases; unmatched bases: 6. This CDR3 is CAWRDTGGLGYTF. The CDR3 region has the DNA TGTGCCTGGAGAGATACAGGGGGCCTTGGCTACACCTTC.

The sample holds many counts of this clonotype. The rearrangement links TRBV5-8 to TRBJ2-3, with TRBD2 matching 12 bases. The ends lost 4 bases at V and 6 bases at J; junction bases unmatched: 6. The CDR3 runs 15 residues. The germline gives CDR1 SGHTS, CDR2 YDEGEE. CDR3 nucleotides: TGTGCCAGCAGCGCCTCTAGCGGGAGGGGGGATACGCAGTATTTT. Its translation is CASSASSGRGDTQYF. The full variable domain, its missing parts supplied by reference TRBV5-8 and TRBJ2-3, is EAGVTQSPTHLIKTRGQQATLRCSPISGHTSVYWYQQALGLGLQFLLWYDEGEERNRGNFPPRFSGRQFPNYSSELNVNALELEDSALYLCASSASSGRGDTQYFGPGTRLTVL.

V is TRBV10-3 and J is TRBJ1-4; 10 bases fit TRBD1. This CDR3 spans 17 amino acids. Looked up from germline, CDR1 is ENHRY and CDR2 is SYGVKD. V lost 3 bases and J lost 5; bases outside the gene matches: 9. CDR3 DNA sequence: TGTGCCATCAGTGACCCTGGGGCGGGACAGGGGAATGAAAAACTGTTTTTT. Translation: CAISDPGAGQGNEKLFF.

This chain uses TRBV7-2 with TRBJ2-3; D is perhaps TRBD1 (6 bases). The germline V gene encodes CDR1 SGHTA and CDR2 FQGNSA. The CDR3 has 14 residues. V was cut by 1 base and J by 7 bases, with 12 bases left in between. Here the CDR3 reads CASSLGQGLNTQYF. As DNA, the CDR3 is TGTGCCAGCAGCTTAGGGCAGGGGTTGAATACGCAGTATTTT.

A note on this clonotype: With a much larger clone just one base away, this may be a read error. The chain is built from TRBV2 and TRBJ2-1; 10 bases agree with TRBD2. The germline CDR1 and CDR2 sequences are SNHLY and FYNNEI. The CDR3 sequence is 18 residues long. The CDR3 DNA is TGTGTCAGCAGTGATCTTCTTCTAGCGGGAGTTTCCTACAATGAGCAGTTCTTC. Residues: CVSSDLLLAGVSYNEQFF.

The chain combines TRBV19 with TRBJ1-5; tentative D call: TRBD1 (6 bases). Germline loops: CDR1 LNHDA, CDR2 SQIVND (reference sequence). Trimming left V 6 bases short and J 3 bases short, with 12 bases between. This CDR3 region has 14 residues. Here the CDR3 reads CASSKDSANQPQHF. CDR3 nucleotides: TGTGCCAGTAGCAAGGACAGTGCCAATCAGCCCCAGCATTTT.

This clonotype occurred a few times. This sequence joins TRBV20-1 and TRBJ2-3; perhaps TRBD1 as D (5 bases). This CDR3 region has 15 residues. V was shortened by 0 bases and J by 5 bases, with 15 bases between the two germline ends. Germline CDR1 reads DFQATT; CDR2 reads SNEGSKA (reference sequence). CDR3 sequence: CSARDPRGPGDTQYF. Here the CDR3 DNA reads TGCAGTGCTAGAGATCCAAGGGGCCCGGGAGATACGCAGTATTTT.

This clonotype was seen repeatedly, ten times or more. This rearrangement joins TRBV30 to TRBJ2-1; D gene unclear. V lost 0 bases and J lost 2, with 8 bases in between. The CDR3 consists of 14 residues. In germline, CDR1 is GTSNPN, CDR2 SVGIG (reference sequence). CDR3 sequence (DNA): TGTGCCTGGAGTGTAGGCGGTACCTACAATGAGCAGTTCTTC. The encoded protein is CAWSVGGTYNEQFF. Looking up the rest from reference TRBV30 and TRBJ2-1 gives the full variable domain: SQTIHQWPATLVQPVGSPLSLECTVEGTSNPNLYWYRQAAGRGLQLLFYSVGIGQISSEVPQNLSASRPQDRQFILSSKKLLLSDSGFYLCAWSVGGTYNEQFFGPGTRLTVL.

This clonotype was counted many times. The chain links TRBV28 to TRBJ2-7; TRBD2 aligns across 12 bases. J was trimmed by 5 bases and V by 4 bases; bases with no gene match: 3. The CDR3 covers 14 residues. Germline V CDR1 and CDR2: MDHEN, SYDVKM. The CDR3 DNA sequence: TGTGCCAGCAGTTCTAGCGGGAGGGTGGACGAGCAGTACTTC. Translation: CASSSSGRVDEQYF. Combining the CDR3 with reference TRBV28 and TRBJ2-7 gives the whole variable domain DVKVTQSSRYLVKRTGEKVFLECVQDMDHENMFWYRQDPGLGLRLIYFSYDVKMKEKGDIPEGYSVSREKKERFSLILESASTNQTSMYLCASSSSGRVDEQYFGPGTRLTVT.

This rearrangement joins TRBV20-1 to TRBJ2-6; no definite D call. V lost 4 bases, J lost 4 bases, and 11 bases lay in between. CDR3 length equals 14 residues. Germline CDR1 reads DFQATT; CDR2 reads SNEGSKA (reference sequence). For the CDR3, the DNA is TGCAGTGCTACCCATTTAGTAGGGGCCAACGTCCTGACTTTC. Protein: CSATHLVGANVLTF.

J is TRBJ2-2 and V is TRBV24-1; 7 bases map to TRBD1. CDR3 length: 15 residues. The ends lost 7 bases at V and 6 bases at J; junction bases unmatched: 10. Looked up from germline, CDR1 is KGHDR and CDR2 is SFDVKD. This chain's CDR3 is CATSGRQGRAGELFF. The CDR3 coding sequence is TGTGCCACCAGCGGTAGACAGGGTAGGGCCGGGGAGCTGTTTTTT.

This clonotype has ten or more counts. The V gene is TRBV6-1, the J gene TRBJ1-2; 9 positions match TRBD1. V lost 3 bases, J lost 7 bases, and 6 bases stayed unmatched. Germline-derived CDR1 and CDR2 are MNHNS and SASEGT. The CDR3 loop spans 14 amino acids. CDR3 in DNA: TGTGCCAGCAGTGAGGCCACAGGGGGCTCTGGCTACACCTTC. Protein product: CASSEATGGSGYTF.

The genes are TRBV7-2 and TRBJ2-7; D assignment may be TRBD1 or TRBD2 (5 bases each). Germline CDR1 SGHTA, CDR2 FQGNSA. The CDR3 contains 19 residues. The V end was cut by 5 bases, the J end by 0 bases, with 26 bases between. DNA for the CDR3: TGTGCCAGCAGCCCCCCTATGGATTGGGGCCTAGCCAGCTCCTACGAGCAGTACTTC. Translated, it gives CASSPPMDWGLASSYEQYF.

The rearrangement uses TRBV18 and TRBJ2-1, with TRBD2 as a possible D gene (5 bases). CDR3 length equals 13 residues. CDR1 KGHSH and CDR2 LQKENI come from the germline V gene. With 3 bases removed from V and 7 bases from J, the gap between germline ends came to 10 bases. CDR3 DNA: TGTGCCAGCTCACCGTATGGGAGTAATGAGCAGTTCTTC. Its translation: CASSPYGSNEQFF.

The rearrangement uses TRBV7-6 and TRBJ2-2; TRBD1 is a possible D gene (6 bases). With 1 base removed from V and 1 base from J, the gap between germline ends came to 13 bases. This CDR3 is built from 17 residues. Germline loops: CDR1 SGHVS, CDR2 FNYEAQ. This chain's CDR3 is CASSLGRGKGNTGELFF. The CDR3, as DNA: TGTGCCAGCAGCTTAGGAAGGGGGAAGGGGAACACCGGGGAGCTGTTTTTT.